A selection of T cell receptor beta chains follows, all from one sample in a study of blood T cell repertoires in COVID-19. Clones were sequenced by immunoSEQ multiplex PCR, and TCRdb holds only the in-frame ones, with some missing. The repertoire holds hundreds of thousands of clones, with roughly 80% as singletons. The sample consisted of peripheral blood. The receptors come from a woman in her sixties or seventies with acute or convalescent COVID-19. The CDR3 runs from the conserved cysteine through the conserved F or W. D genes are given only for firm matches. Only some rows state a clone size, as once, few, many or a class for expanded clones.

>NA|TRBJ1-1|TRBV19|NA
TGTGCCAGTAGTCTGTCGAGGGGGTTTGAAGCTTTCTTT
CASSLSRGFEAFF
>NA|TRBJ2-5|TRBV10-3|NA
TGTGCCGCTCAGGCAGGGGAAAGAGAGACCCAGTACTTC
CAAQAGERETQYF
>NA|TRBJ2-6|TRBV2|once
TGTGCCAGCACTGTCAGGGGGGCTGGGGCCAACGTCCTGACTTTC
CASTVRGAGANVLTF
>NA|TRBJ2-1|TRBV20-1|NA
TGCCGACTAACTCGGAATGAGCAGTTCTTC
CRLTRNEQFF
>NA|TRBJ1-4|TRBV12-3/TRBV12-4|NA
TGTGCCAGCACCGGGACATGGGATGAAAAACTGTTTTTT
CASTGTWDEKLFF
>NA|TRBJ1-2|TRBV25-1|NA
TGTGCCAGCATCTCCGGGGAGGGGTATGGCTACACCTTC
CASISGEGYGYTF
>NA|TRBJ1-1|TRBV3-1/TRBV3-2|NA
TGTGCCAGCAGCTCCCCCTTTTACCCCGGGAACACTGAAGCTTTCTTT
CASSSPFYPGNTEAFF
>NA|TRBJ2-7|TRBV27|NA
TGTGCCAGCAGCAAACTGGCAGGGGCCTACGAGCAGTACTTC
CASSKLAGAYEQYF
>NA|TRBJ1-1|TRBV3-1/TRBV3-2|NA
TGTGCCAGCAGCCCACCGACAGTCGGGGGTGAAGCTTTCTTT
CASSPPTVGGEAFF
>NA|TRBJ1-5|TRBV4-3|NA
TGCGCCAGCAGCCCCGGGGGAGGGGGTTATAGCAATCAGCCCCAGCATTTT
CASSPGGGGYSNQPQHF
>TRBD1|TRBJ1-1|TRBV7-9|NA
TGTGCCAGTATTCTTTCCGACAGGGTAGCCACTGAAGCTTTCTTT
CASILSDRVATEAFF
>NA|TRBJ2-7|TRBV30|NA
TGTGCCTGGAGTGTAACAGGGAAAGGGGAGCAGTACTTC
CAWSVTGKGEQYF
>NA|TRBJ1-2|TRBV7-9|once
TGTGCCAGCAGCTTAGAGGAGGAGGGCGGTGGCTACACCTTC
CASSLEEEGGGYTF
>NA|TRBJ2-3|TRBV10-1|NA
TGCGCCAGCAGTGAGTCCGGGGTTAGGGCAGATACGCAGTATTTT
CASSESGVRADTQYF
>NA|TRBJ2-7|TRBV11-2|NA
TGTGCCAGCAGCTTAGGCAGGGGCTACGAGCAGTACTTC
CASSLGRGYEQYF
>NA|TRBJ1-6|TRBV11-3|NA
TGTGCCAGCAGCGATGGACAATTTAATTCACCCCTCCACTTT
CASSDGQFNSPLHF
>NA|TRBJ2-7|TRBV15|NA
TGTGCCACCAGCAGAGAGGGGGGGCATGAAGAGCAGTACTTC
CATSREGGHEEQYF
>NA|TRBJ1-1|TRBV6-6|few
TGTGCCAGCCTAAGACTGGAGAACACTGAAGCTTTCTTT
CASLRLENTEAFF
>TRBD2|TRBJ2-3|TRBV7-2|NA
TGTGCCAGCAGCACAAGACTAGCGGGGGGTTATACGCAGTATTTT
CASSTRLAGGYTQYF
>NA|TRBJ1-4|TRBV4-3|NA
TGCGCCAGCAGCCATCAAAACGGGGTGGGGAATGAAAAACTGTTTTTT
CASSHQNGVGNEKLFF
>TRBD1|TRBJ1-6|TRBV2|NA
TGTGCCAGCCGGGGACAGAATATTAGGCATTCACCCCTCCACTTT
CASRGQNIRHSPLHF
>TRBD2|TRBJ2-1|TRBV5-8|NA
TGTGCCAGCAGCTTTCTGAAGCGGGGGGACTACAATGAGCAGTTCTTC
CASSFLKRGDYNEQFF
>NA|TRBJ2-5|TRBV7-2|NA
TGTGCCAGCAGCTCCCAGGGGGGAGCTGGGGAGACCCAGTACTTC
CASSSQGGAGETQYF
>NA|TRBJ2-3|TRBV10-1|NA
TGCGCCAGCAGTGGGCCCCTGGGGGCCTCAAGCACAGATACGCAGTATTTT
CASSGPLGASSTDTQYF
>NA|TRBJ1-2|TRBV9|NA
TGTGCCAGCAGCTATGGACAGACTAACTATGGCTACACCTTC
CASSYGQTNYGYTF
>NA|TRBJ2-1|TRBV7-9|once
TGTGCCAGCAGCTTTGGGGCAGACAATGAGCAGTTCTTC
CASSFGADNEQFF
>NA|TRBJ2-3|TRBV4-3|NA
TGCGCCAGCAGCCAAGACCGACTAGGTGGTACAGATACGCAGTATTTT
CASSQDRLGGTDTQYF
>NA|TRBJ1-5|TRBV3-1/TRBV3-2|NA
TGTGCCAGCAGCCAAGGGACAGGCAATCAGCCCCAGCATTTT
CASSQGTGNQPQHF
>NA|TRBJ2-7|TRBV6-6|NA
TGTGCCAGCGCGGGACAGACCTTTTTCTCTTCCTACGAGCAGTACTTC
CASAGQTFFSSYEQYF
>NA|TRBJ2-7|TRBV5-5|once
TGTGCCAGCAGCATTGACTCTTACGAGCAGTACTTC
CASSIDSYEQYF
>TRBD1|TRBJ2-3|TRBV5-1|NA
TGCGCCAGCAGTCCTACAGGGGCCCGGACAGATACGCAGTATTTT
CASSPTGARTDTQYF
>NA|TRBJ1-5|TRBV7-9|NA
TGTGCCAGCAGCCGATGGACAGATTATAGCAATCAGCCCCAGCATTTT
CASSRWTDYSNQPQHF
>TRBD2|TRBJ2-1|TRBV7-2|NA
TGTGCCAGCAGCAGACTAGCGGGGGGGATATACAATGAGCAGTTCTTC
CASSRLAGGIYNEQFF